The 2 T cell receptor beta chains below come from one sample, sequenced in a study of blood T cell repertoires in COVID-19. Measured with immunoSEQ multiplex PCR; TCRdb has only the in-frame clones, and not every one. The sample yields about 210,000 clones, roughly nine tenths seen once. The sequenced sample was peripheral blood. The receptors stem from a woman aged 70-85 years with acute or convalescent COVID-19.

The J gene is TRBJ1-1, the V gene TRBV10-3; D is uncertain. The CDR3 sequence is 14 residues long. V was trimmed by 4 bases and J by 0 bases, leaving 9 bases between them. Germline V gene sequence: CDR1 ENHRY, CDR2 SYGVKD. The CDR3 region is CAISGTAMNTEAFF. The CDR3 DNA reads TGTGCCATCAGTGGTACAGCTATGAACACTGAAGCTTTCTTT.

The chain carries TRBV6-2 or TRBV6-3 and TRBJ1-2, with D maybe TRBD1 (6 bases). The ends were cut back, 5 bases at V and 4 bases at J, with 14 bases in the middle. Germline V gene sequence: CDR1 MNHEY, CDR2 SVGEGT. The CDR3 has 14 residues. In DNA, the CDR3 is TGTGCCAGCAGTGATCCGGGGACACCCTATGGCTACACCTTC. Amino acids: CASSDPGTPYGYTF.